The 10 T cell receptor beta chains below were found in one sample sequenced in a study of Graves' ophthalmopathy and Graves' hyperthyroidism. The TCR beta CDR3 regions underwent amplification from RNA transcripts. HTBI-primed RT-PCR formed the first round, and a multiplex PCR formed the second. TCRdb reprocessed the multiplex PCR reads via MiXCR and lists one record per CDR3 protein. Here the sample spans 500,000 to 700,000 distinct CDR3 sequences, over 20% being singletons. The sample comprised peripheral blood. The source is a woman between 18 and 29 years old with stable Graves' hyperthyroidism. Some clones in this sample may be carry-over from other donors' samples.

The chain couples TRBV5-1 to TRBJ2-7, with a tentative D call TRBD2 (6 bases). CDR1 is SGHRS and CDR2 is YFSETQ in the germline V gene. The CDR3 is 14 residues long. V was cut by 0 bases and J by 3 bases, with 10 bases left in between. CDR3 amino acids: CASSLVGLHYEQYF. CDR3 coding DNA: TGCGCCAGCAGCTTGGTGGGACTTCACTACGAGCAGTACTTC.

This chain links TRBV30 with TRBJ1-1, with TRBD1 matching 8 bases. The V segment lost 7 bases and the J segment 4 bases; nucleotides outside the gene matches: 2. Germline CDR1 GTSNPN, CDR2 SVGIG (reference sequence). This CDR3 has 11 residues. The CDR3 spells CAYDRGTEAFF. DNA of the CDR3: TGTGCCTACGACAGGGGCACTGAAGCTTTCTTT.

This clonotype was observed at least ten times. The chain combines TRBV29-1 with TRBJ1-2; D not certain. The CDR3 runs 12 residues. V lost 0 bases and J lost 7, with 9 bases in between. CDR1 SQVTM and CDR2 ANQGSEA come from the germline V gene. CDR3 in DNA: TGCAGCGTTGAAGATCAATGGGGTGGCTACACCTTC. Protein product: CSVEDQWGGYTF.

The chain couples TRBV6-1 to TRBJ2-7; 7 positions match TRBD1. The CDR3 extends over 11 amino acids. Germline values: CDR1 MNHNS, CDR2 SASEGT. CDR3 in DNA: TGTGCCAGCAGTGAAGCGGAAGGGGACAGAGTC. As protein: CASSEAEGDRV.

This clonotype has just a few counts. V and J are TRBV5-1 and TRBJ1-2, with 8 bases that match TRBD1. There are 14 residues in the CDR3. Germline V gives CDR1 SGHRS, CDR2 YFSETQ. The trim removed 0 bases at V and 7 bases at J, leaving 5 bases unmatched. CDR3 loop: CASSLEDRAAGYTF. CDR3 in DNA: TGCGCCAGCAGCTTGGAGGACAGGGCGGCTGGCTACACCTTC.

This sequence joins TRBV5-5 and TRBJ2-7; tentative D call: TRBD2 (5 bases). The ends were cut back, 1 base at V and 6 bases at J, with 11 bases in the middle. The CDR3 is made up of 13 amino acids. CDR1 is SGHKS, CDR2 YYEKEE, per germline (reference sequence). This chain's CDR3 is CASSLSRGAEQYF. The CDR3 DNA reads as TGTGCCAGCAGCTTGTCTCGGGGAGCCGAGCAGTACTTC.

This clonotype was counted many times. The chain has TRBV11-2 and TRBJ2-4, with D perhaps matching TRBD2 (6 bases). The V gene lost 1 base and the J gene lost 3 bases, with 16 bases spanning the gap. The CDR3 extends over 17 amino acids. Germline CDR1 is SGHAT and CDR2 is FQNNGV. The CDR3 DNA reads TGTGCCAGCAGCTTAGGTGGGGCGGGAAATTTCAAAAACATTCAGTACTTC. This sequence encodes CASSLGGAGNFKNIQYF.

The chain links TRBV7-6 to TRBJ2-5; 9 bases match TRBD2. V shed 0 bases and J 0 bases; nucleotides not matched to a gene: 2. The CDR3 length is 16 residues. CDR1 SGHVS and CDR2 FNYEAQ come from the germline V gene. CDR3 DNA: TGTGCCAGCAGCTTAGCGACTAGCGGAAACCAAGAGACCCAGTACTTC. This sequence encodes CASSLATSGNQETQYF.

V is TRBV4-1 and J is TRBJ2-5, with unresolved D. The CDR3 consists of 12 residues. Looked up from germline, CDR1 is MGHRA and CDR2 is YSYEKL. Trimming took off 2 bases at V and 7 bases at J, with 8 bases between the two ends. The CDR3 coding sequence is TGCGCCAGCAGCCAACCGACCGGGACCCAGTACTTC. Translation: CASSQPTGTQYF.

This clonotype was observed at least ten times. The chain combines TRBV28 with TRBJ2-5, with D perhaps matching TRBD2 (5 bases). Germline CDR1 MDHEN, CDR2 SYDVKM. Trimming took 6 bases from V and 5 from J, leaving 10 bases between them. The CDR3 has 12 residues. CDR3 in DNA: TGTGCCAGCAGCTTCACTAGGGAGACCCAGTACTTC. Translating gives CASSFTRETQYF.